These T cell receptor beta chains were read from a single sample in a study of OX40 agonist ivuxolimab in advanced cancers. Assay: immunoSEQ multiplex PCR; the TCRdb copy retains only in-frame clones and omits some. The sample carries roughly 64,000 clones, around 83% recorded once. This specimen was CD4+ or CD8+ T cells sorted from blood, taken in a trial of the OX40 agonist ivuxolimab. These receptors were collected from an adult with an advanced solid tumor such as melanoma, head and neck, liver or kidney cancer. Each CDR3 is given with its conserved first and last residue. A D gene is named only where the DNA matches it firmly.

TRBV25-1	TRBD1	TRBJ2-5	TGTGCCAGCCGGGGACAGGGGGGAGGCGAGACCCAGTACTTC	CASRGQGGGETQYF
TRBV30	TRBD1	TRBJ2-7	TGTGCCTGGAGTGTCGAAGGGGACAGCCGATCCTACGAGCAGTACTTC	CAWSVEGDSRSYEQYF
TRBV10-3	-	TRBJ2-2	TGTGCCATCGGGGGGACGGGGAACACCGGGGAGCTGTTTTTT	CAIGGTGNTGELFF
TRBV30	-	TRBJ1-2	TGTGCCTGGAAGTCGACGGACTATGGCTACACCTTC	CAWKSTDYGYTF
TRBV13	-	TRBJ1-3	TGTGCCAGCGCCCGAGCTGGAAACACCATATATTTT	CASARAGNTIYF
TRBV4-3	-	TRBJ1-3	TGCGCCAGCAGCCGGAATACGATCGGGGGACTCTCTGGAAACACCATATATTTT	CASSRNTIGGLSGNTIYF
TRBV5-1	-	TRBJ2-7	TGCGCCAGCAGCTTGAGTATACCCTACGAGCAGTACTTC	CASSLSIPYEQYF
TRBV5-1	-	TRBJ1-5	TGCGCCAGCAGCCCACAGGGTTCTGATCAGCCCCAGCATTTT	CASSPQGSDQPQHF
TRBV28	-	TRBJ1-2	TGTGCCATAAAAGGGGAGGGCTACACCTTC	CAIKGEGYTF
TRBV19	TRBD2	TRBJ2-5	TGTGCCAGTAGCCTAGGGACTAGCGGGAGGGCCTCTCAAGAGACCCAGTACTTC	CASSLGTSGRASQETQYF
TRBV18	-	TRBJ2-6	TGTGCCAGCTCACCACGGTCTGGCCTTGTGGGCTCTGGGGCCAACGTCCTGACTTTC	CASSPRSGLVGSGANVLTF
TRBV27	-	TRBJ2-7	TGTGCCAGCAGTTTATTTGGTTCCTACGAGCAGTACTTC	CASSLFGSYEQYF
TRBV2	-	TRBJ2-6	TGTGCCAGCGGCTTATCTGGGGCCAACGTCCTGACTTTC	CASGLSGANVLTF
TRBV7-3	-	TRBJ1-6	TGTGCCAGCAGCTACCGGGACGCTGGTAATTCACCCCTCCACTTT	CASSYRDAGNSPLHF
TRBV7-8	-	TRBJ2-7	TGTGCCAGCAGCCCACGGACAGTTCTCTACGAGCAGTACTTC	CASSPRTVLYEQYF
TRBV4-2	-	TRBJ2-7	TGTGCCAGCAGCCCTATCGGAGACCACGAGCAGTACTTC	CASSPIGDHEQYF
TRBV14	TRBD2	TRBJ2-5	TGTGCCAGCAGCCAACAACGGCTAGCGGGGGCCGGGGGAGAGACCCAGTACTTC	CASSQQRLAGAGGETQYF
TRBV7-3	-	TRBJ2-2	TGTGCCAGCAGCTTAGGGGGCGGACAAGTTACCGGGGAGCTGTTTTTT	CASSLGGGQVTGELFF
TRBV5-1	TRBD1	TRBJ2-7	TGCGCCAGCAGTTTCTCCGGGACAGGGGGCCGCTCCTACGAGCAGTACTTC	CASSFSGTGGRSYEQYF
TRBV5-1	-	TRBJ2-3	TGCGCCAGCAGCTTCTTCGGAGGCACAGATACGCAGTATTTT	CASSFFGGTDTQYF
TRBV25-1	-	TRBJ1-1	TGTGCCAGCAGTGCGCGTACCTTAGGGGGCACTGAAGCTTTCTTT	CASSARTLGGTEAFF
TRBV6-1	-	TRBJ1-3	TGTGCCAGCAGATTCCAGGGGGGAAACACCATATATTTT	CASRFQGGNTIYF